This TCR beta chain emerged from a study of post-analysis software for immune sequencing data. Across the whole study: Patients with relapsing-remitting, secondary progressive and progressive-relapsing multiple sclerosis courses were all represented.

Included in the TCR beta cDNA libraries were unique molecular identifiers. TCRdb reprocessed the PCR reads via MiXCR and lists one record per CDR3 protein. The sample shows around 700,000 distinct CDR3 sequences, about 60% of them seen only once. This clonotype was detected a few times. This clonotype was obtained from a girl under 10 years old with multiple sclerosis. What was sequenced was blood.

The CDR3: CSASAGGAYEQYF. The CDR3, as DNA: TGCAGTGCTAGTGCGGGAGGGGCCTACGAGCAGTACTTC. V gene TRBV20-1 combines with J gene TRBJ2-7, with 9 bases lining up with TRBD2. CDR1 DFQATT and CDR2 SNEGSKA come from the germline V gene (reference sequence). The ends lost 3 bases at V and 2 bases at J; junction bases unmatched: 2. There are 13 residues in the CDR3.